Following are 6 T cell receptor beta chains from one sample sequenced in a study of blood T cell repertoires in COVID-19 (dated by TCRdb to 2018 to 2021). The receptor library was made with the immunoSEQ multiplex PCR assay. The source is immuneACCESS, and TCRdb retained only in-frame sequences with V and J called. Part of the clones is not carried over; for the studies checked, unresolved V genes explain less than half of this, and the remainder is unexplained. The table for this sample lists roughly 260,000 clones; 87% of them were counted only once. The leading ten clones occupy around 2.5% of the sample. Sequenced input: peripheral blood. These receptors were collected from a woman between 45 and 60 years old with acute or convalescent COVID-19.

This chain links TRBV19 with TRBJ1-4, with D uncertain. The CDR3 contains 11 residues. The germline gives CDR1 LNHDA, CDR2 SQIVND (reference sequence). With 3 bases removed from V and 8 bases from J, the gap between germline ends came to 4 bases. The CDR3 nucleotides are TGTGCCAGTAGTATGGCCGAAAAACTGTTTTTT. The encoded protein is CASSMAEKLFF.

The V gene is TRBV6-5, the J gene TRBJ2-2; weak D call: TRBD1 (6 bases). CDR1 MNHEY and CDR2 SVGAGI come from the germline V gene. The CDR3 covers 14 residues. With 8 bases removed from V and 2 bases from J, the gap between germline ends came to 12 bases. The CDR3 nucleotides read TGTGCCAGCTCGGACAGCCTAAACACCGGGGAGCTGTTTTTT. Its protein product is CASSDSLNTGELFF.

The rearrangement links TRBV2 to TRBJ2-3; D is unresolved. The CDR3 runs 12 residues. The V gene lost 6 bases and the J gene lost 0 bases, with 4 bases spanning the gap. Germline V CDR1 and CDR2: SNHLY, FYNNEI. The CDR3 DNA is TGTGCCAGCAGACAGAGCACAGATACGCAGTATTTT. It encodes CASRQSTDTQYF.

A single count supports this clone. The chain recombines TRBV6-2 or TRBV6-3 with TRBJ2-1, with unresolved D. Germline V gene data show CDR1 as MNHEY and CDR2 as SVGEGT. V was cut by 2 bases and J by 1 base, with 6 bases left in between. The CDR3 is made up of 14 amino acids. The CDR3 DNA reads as TGTGCCAGCAGTTACGCGTCTTCCTACAATGAGCAGTTCTTC. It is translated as CASSYASSYNEQFF.

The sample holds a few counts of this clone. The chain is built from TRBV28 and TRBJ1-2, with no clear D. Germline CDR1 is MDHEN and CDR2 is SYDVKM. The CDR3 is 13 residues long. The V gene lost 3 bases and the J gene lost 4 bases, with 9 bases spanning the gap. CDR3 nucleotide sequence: TGTGCCAGCAGTTTTCTAGGTGGCTATGGCTACACCTTC. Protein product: CASSFLGGYGYTF.

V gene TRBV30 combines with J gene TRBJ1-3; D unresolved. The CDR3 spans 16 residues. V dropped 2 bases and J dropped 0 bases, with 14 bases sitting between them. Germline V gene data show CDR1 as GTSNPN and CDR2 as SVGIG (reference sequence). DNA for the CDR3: TGTGCCTGGAGTATTCGTAGACTGATCTCTGGAAACACCATATATTTT. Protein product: CAWSIRRLISGNTIYF. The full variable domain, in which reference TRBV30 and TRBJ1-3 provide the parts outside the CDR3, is SQTIHQWPATLVQPVGSPLSLECTVEGTSNPNLYWYRQAAGRGLQLLFYSVGIGQISSEVPQNLSASRPQDRQFILSSKKLLLSDSGFYLCAWSIRRLISGNTIYFGEGSWLTVV.